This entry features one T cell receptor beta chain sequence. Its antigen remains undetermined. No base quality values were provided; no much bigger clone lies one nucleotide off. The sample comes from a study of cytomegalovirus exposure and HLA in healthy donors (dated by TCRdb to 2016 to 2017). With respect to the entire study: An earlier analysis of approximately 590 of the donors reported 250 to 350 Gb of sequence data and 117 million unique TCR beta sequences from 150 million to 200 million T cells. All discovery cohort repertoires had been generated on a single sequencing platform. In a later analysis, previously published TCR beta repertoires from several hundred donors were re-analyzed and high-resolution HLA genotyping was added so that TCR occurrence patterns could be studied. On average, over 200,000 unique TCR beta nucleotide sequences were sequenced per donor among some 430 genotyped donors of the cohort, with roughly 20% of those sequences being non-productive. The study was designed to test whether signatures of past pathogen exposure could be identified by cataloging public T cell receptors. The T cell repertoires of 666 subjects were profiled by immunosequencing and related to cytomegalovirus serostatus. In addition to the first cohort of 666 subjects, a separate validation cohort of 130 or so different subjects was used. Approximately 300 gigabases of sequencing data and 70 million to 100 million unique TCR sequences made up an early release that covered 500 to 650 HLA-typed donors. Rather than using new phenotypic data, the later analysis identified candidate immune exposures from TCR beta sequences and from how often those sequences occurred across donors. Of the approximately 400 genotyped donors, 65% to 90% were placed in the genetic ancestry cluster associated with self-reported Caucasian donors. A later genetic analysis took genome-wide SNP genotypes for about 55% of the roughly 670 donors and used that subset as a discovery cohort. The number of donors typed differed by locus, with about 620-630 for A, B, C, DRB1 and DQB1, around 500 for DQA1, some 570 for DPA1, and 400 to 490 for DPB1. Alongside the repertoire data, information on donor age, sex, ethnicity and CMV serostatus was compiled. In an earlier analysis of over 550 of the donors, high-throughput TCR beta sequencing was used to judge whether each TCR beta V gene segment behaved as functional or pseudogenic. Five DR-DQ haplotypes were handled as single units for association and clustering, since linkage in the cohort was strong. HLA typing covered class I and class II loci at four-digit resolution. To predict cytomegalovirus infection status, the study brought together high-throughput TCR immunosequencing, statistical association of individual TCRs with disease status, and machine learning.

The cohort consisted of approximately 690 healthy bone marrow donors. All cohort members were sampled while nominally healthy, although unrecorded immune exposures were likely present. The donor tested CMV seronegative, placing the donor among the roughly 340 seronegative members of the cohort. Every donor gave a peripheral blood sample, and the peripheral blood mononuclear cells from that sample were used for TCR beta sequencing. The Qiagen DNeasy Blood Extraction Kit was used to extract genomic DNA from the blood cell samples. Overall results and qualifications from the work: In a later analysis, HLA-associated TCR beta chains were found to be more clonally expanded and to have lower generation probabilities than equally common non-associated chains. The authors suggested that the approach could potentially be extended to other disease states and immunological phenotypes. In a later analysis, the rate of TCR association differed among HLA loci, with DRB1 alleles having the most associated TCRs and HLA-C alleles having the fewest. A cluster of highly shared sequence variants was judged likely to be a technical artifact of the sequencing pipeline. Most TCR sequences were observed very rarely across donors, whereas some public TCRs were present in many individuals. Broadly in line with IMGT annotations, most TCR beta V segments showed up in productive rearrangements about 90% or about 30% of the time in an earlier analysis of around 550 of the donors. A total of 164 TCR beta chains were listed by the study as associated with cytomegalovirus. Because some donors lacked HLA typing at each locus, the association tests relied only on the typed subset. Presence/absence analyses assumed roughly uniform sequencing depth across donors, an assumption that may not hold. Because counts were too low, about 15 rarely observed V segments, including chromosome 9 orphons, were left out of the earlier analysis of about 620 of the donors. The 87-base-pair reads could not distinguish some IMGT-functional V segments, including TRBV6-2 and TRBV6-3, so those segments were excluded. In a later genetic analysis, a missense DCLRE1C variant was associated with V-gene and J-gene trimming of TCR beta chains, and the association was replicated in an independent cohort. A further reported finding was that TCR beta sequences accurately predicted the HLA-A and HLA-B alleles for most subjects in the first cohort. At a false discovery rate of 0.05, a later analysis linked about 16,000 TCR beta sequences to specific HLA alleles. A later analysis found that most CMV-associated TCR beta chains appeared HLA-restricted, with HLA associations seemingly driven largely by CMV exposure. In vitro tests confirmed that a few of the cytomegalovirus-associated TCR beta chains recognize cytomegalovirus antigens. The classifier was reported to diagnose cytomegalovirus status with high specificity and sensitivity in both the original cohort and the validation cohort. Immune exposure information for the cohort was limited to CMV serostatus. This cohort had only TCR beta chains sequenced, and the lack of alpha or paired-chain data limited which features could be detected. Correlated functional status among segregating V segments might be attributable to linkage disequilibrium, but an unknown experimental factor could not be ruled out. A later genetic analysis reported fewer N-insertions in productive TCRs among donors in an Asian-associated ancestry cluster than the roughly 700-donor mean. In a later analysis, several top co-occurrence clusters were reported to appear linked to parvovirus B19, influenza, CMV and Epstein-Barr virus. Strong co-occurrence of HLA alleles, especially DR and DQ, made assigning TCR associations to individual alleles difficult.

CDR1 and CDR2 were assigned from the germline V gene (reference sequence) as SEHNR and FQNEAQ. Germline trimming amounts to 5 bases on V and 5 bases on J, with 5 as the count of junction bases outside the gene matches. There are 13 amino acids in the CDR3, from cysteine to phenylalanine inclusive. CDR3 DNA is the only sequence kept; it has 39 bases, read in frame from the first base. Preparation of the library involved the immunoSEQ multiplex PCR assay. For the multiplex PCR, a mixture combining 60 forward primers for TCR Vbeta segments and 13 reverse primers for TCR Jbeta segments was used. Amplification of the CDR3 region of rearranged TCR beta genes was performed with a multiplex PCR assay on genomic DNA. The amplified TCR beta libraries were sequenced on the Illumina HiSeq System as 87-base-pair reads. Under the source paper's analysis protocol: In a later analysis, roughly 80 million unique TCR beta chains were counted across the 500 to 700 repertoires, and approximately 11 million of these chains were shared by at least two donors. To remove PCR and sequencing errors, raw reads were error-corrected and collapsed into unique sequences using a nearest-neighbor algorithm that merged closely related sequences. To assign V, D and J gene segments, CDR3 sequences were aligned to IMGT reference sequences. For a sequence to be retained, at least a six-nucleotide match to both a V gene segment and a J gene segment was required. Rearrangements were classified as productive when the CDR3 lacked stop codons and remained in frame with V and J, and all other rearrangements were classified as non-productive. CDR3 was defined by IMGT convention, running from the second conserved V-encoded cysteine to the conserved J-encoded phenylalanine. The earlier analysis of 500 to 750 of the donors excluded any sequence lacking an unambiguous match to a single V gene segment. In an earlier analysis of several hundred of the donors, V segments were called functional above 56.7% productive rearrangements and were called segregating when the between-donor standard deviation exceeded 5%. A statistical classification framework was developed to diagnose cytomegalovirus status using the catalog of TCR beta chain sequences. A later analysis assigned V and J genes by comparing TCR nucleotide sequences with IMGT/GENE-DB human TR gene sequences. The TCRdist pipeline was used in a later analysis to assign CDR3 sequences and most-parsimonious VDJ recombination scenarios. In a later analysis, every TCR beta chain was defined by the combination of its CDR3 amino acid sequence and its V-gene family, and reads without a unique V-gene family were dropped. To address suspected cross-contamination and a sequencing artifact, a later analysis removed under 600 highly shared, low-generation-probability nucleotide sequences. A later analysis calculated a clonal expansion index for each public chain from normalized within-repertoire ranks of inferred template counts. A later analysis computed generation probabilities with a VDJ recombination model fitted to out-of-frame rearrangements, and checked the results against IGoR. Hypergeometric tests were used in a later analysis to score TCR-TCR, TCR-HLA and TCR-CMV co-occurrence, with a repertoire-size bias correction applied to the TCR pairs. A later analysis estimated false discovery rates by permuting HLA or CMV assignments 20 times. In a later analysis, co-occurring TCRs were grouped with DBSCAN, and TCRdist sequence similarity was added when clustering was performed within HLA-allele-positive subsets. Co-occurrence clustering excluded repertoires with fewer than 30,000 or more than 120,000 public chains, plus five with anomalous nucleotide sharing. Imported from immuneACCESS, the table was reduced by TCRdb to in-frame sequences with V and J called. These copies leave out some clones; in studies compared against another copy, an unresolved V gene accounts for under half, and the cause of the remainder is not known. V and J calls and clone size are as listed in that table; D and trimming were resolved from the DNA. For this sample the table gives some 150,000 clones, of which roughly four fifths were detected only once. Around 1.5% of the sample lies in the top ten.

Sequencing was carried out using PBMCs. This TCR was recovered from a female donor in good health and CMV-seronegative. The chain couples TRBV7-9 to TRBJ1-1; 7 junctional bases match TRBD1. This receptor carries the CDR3 CASSRQGWTEAFF. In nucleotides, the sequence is TGTGCCAGCAGCAGACAGGGATGGACTGAAGCTTTCTTT.